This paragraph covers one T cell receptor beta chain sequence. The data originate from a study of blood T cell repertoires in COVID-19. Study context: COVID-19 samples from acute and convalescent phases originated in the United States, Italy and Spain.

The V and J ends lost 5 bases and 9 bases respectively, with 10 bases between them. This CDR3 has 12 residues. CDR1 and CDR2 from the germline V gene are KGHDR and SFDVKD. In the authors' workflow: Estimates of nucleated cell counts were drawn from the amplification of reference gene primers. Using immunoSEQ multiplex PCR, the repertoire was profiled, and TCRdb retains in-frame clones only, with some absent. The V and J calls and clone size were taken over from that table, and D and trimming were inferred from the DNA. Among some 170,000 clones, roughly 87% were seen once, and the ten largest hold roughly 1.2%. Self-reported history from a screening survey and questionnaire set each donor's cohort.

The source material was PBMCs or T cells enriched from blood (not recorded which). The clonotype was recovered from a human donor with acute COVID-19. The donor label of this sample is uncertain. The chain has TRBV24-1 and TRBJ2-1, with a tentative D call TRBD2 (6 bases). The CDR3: CATSVRGGEQFF. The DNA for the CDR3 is TGTGCCACCAGTGTTCGGGGAGGTGAGCAGTTCTTC.